This entry lists 11 T cell receptor beta chains sequenced from one sample in a study of shared clonotypes between healthy human individuals. The data were produced by immunoSEQ multiplex PCR, yet TCRdb's version contains in-frame clones alone and is incomplete. The sample lists under 1,100,000 clones; approximately 68% were seen once. Sequenced input: memory CD4+ T cells sorted from blood. Subset meaning: CD45RA-negative fraction. The receptors shown here come from a man aged 18-30 years in good health.

Turning to this clone: This sample also contains other DNA sequences that code for the same CDR3. The rearrangement joins TRBV10-3 to TRBJ2-3; possible D gene TRBD1, 5 bases. Trimming shortened V by 4 bases and J by 1 base, and 6 bases separated the two germline ends. This CDR3 is 13 amino acids long. The germline V gene has CDR1 ENHRY and CDR2 SYGVKD. CDR3 residues: CAISAGRTDTQYF. DNA of the CDR3: TGTGCCATCAGTGCAGGGCGCACAGATACGCAGTATTTT.

The chain combines TRBV6-1 with TRBJ1-6; D is unclear. The V end lost 7 bases, the J end lost 6 bases, and 7 bases lay between the germline ends. CDR3 size: 12 residues. Germline V gene lookup returns CDR1 MNHNS and CDR2 SASEGT. Written as DNA, the CDR3 is TGTGCCAGCAACGCTGCTAATTCACCCCTCCACTTT. It yields the protein CASNAANSPLHF.

This clone was counted at least ten times. The rearrangement links TRBV28 to TRBJ2-6; possible D gene TRBD1, 5 bases. The CDR3 has 15 residues. Germline values: CDR1 MDHEN, CDR2 SYDVKM. V lost 5 bases and J 0 bases, leaving 8 bases between the germline ends. The CDR3 DNA follows: TGTGCCAGCAGTCCAGGGAACTCTGGGGCCAACGTCCTGACTTTC. Encoded protein: CASSPGNSGANVLTF.

The rearrangement uses TRBV4-3 and TRBJ2-7; 9 nucleotides line up with TRBD2. CDR3 size: 14 residues. After removal of 1 base from V and 9 bases from J, the junction contained 7 bases not matched to a gene. Germline loops: CDR1 LGHNA, CDR2 YSLEER. In DNA, the CDR3 is TGCGCCAGCAGCCAAGGAAATAGCGGGAGTGGGCAGTACTTC. Translated, it gives CASSQGNSGSGQYF.

The V gene is TRBV5-5, the J gene TRBJ2-3, with TRBD2 matching over 11 bases. Germline V gene lookup returns CDR1 SGHKS and CDR2 YYEKEE (reference sequence). This CDR3 has 15 amino acids. V shed 2 bases, J shed 5 bases, and the junction held 4 bases outside the gene matches. CDR3 amino acids: CASSFSLAGGDTQYF. DNA for the CDR3: TGTGCCAGCAGCTTTAGCCTAGCGGGAGGAGATACGCAGTATTTT. The whole variable domain, remainder taken from reference TRBV5-5 and TRBJ2-3, is DAGVTQSPTHLIKTRGQQVTLRCSPISGHKSVSWYQQVLGQGPQFIFQYYEKEERGRGNFPDRFSARQFPNYSSELNVNALLLGDSALYLCASSFSLAGGDTQYFGPGTRLTVL.

The chain couples TRBV19 to TRBJ1-5; 7 bases agree with TRBD1. This CDR3 contains 16 residues. The germline gives CDR1 LNHDA, CDR2 SQIVND (reference sequence). The ends lost 4 bases at V and 4 bases at J; junction bases unmatched: 10. The chain's CDR3 is CASSTRTGGMNQPQHF. DNA of the CDR3: TGTGCCAGTAGTACCAGGACAGGAGGTATGAATCAGCCCCAGCATTTT.

The chain is built from TRBV7-2 and TRBJ2-2, with 7 bases identical to TRBD2. Germline loops: CDR1 SGHTA, CDR2 FQGNSA. The V and J ends lost 2 bases and 2 bases, in that order; junction bases with no gene match: 5. The CDR3 length is 16 residues. The CDR3, as DNA: TGTGCCAGCAGCTTAATCGCGGGAGATAACACCGGGGAGCTGTTTTTT. It translates to CASSLIAGDNTGELFF. Together with reference TRBV7-2 and TRBJ2-2, the CDR3 gives the full variable domain: GAGVSQSPSNKVTEKGKDVELRCDPISGHTALYWYRQSLGQGLEFLIYFQGNSAPDKSGLPSDRFSAERTGGSVSTLTIQRTQQEDSAVYLCASSLIAGDNTGELFFGEGSRLTVL.

The table lists this clone with a count of one. The V call is TRBV15, the J call TRBJ1-5; D remains unclear. V was trimmed by 0 bases and J by 0 bases, leaving 6 bases between them. Per germline, CDR1 LNHNV and CDR2 YYDKDF (reference sequence). The CDR3 consists of 15 residues. CDR3 amino acids: CATSREDGSNQPQHF. The CDR3 DNA reads TGTGCCACCAGCAGAGAAGACGGTAGCAATCAGCCCCAGCATTTT.

The rearrangement links TRBV11-2 to TRBJ2-1, with 14 bases identical to TRBD2. The trim removed 4 bases at V and 6 bases at J, leaving 2 bases unmatched. Germline V gene data show CDR1 as SGHAT and CDR2 as FQNNGV. The CDR3 sequence is 15 residues long. As DNA, the CDR3 is TGTGCCAGCAGCTCAGGACTAGCGGGAGGCAATGAGCAGTTCTTC. This translates into CASSSGLAGGNEQFF.

The genes are TRBV29-1 and TRBJ2-1, with D uncertain. Germline values: CDR1 SQVTM, CDR2 ANQGSEA. This CDR3 has 11 residues. Deletions cut 7 bases from V and 1 base from J, with 5 bases between. The CDR3 loop is CSAVSYNEQFF. CDR3 bases: TGCAGCGCCGTATCCTACAATGAGCAGTTCTTC.

The V gene is TRBV18, the J gene TRBJ2-1; tentatively, D is TRBD1 or TRBD2 (6 bases each). From germline, CDR1 is KGHSH and CDR2 LQKENI. The CDR3 runs 15 residues. Trimming cost V 5 bases and J 4 bases, with 15 bases left between them. The DNA for the CDR3 is TGTGCCAGCTCAGTTGGCTGGGGGGCGTACAATGAGCAGTTCTTC. Translating gives CASSVGWGAYNEQFF.